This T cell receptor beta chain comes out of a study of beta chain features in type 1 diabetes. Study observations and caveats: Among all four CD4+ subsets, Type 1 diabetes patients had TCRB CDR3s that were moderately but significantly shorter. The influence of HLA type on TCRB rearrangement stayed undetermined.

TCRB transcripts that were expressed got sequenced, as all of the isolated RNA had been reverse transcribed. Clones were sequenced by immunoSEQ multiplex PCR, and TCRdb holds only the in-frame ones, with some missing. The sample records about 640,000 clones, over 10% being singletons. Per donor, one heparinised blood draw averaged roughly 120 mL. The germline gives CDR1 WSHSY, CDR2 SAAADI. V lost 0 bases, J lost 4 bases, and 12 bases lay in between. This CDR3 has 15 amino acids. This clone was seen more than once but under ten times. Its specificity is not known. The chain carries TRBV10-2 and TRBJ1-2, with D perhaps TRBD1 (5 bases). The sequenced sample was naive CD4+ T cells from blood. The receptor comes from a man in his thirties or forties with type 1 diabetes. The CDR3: CASSESPGRSYGYTF. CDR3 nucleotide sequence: TGCGCCAGCAGTGAGTCTCCAGGGAGATCCTATGGCTACACCTTC.